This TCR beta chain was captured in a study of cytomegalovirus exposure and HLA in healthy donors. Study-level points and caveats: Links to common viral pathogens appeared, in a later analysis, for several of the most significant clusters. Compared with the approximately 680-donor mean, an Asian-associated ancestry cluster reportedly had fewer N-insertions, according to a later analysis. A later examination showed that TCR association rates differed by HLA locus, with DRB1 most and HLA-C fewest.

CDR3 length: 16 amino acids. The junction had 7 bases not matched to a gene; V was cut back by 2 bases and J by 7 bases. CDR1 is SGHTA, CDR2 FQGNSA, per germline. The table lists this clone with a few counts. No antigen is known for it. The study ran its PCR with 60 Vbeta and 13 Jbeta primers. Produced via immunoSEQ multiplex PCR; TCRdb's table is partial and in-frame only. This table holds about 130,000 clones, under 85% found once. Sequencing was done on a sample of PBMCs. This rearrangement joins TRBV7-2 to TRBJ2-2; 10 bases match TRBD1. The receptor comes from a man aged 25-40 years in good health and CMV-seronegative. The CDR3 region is CASSLLGQGSGGELFF. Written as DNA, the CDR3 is TGTGCCAGCAGCTTACTGGGACAGGGGAGTGGCGGGGAGCTGTTTTTT.